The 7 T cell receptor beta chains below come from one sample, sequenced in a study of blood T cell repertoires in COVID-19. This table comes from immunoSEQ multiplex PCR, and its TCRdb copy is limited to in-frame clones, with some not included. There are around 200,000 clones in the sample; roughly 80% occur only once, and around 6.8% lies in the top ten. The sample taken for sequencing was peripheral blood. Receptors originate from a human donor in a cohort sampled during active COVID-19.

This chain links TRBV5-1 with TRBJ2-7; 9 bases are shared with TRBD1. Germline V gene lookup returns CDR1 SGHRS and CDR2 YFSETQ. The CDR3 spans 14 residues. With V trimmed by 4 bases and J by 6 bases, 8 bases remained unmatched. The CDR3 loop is CASSPRDRVLEQYF. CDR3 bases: TGCGCCAGCAGCCCCCGGGACAGGGTCCTCGAGCAGTACTTC.

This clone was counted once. CDR3 in DNA: TGTGCCAGCAGTCCAGACAGGGTGGGGGGCTACACCTTC. Translated, it gives CASSPDRVGGYTF. The chain carries TRBV27 and TRBJ1-2; 7 bases are a match to TRBD1. The V gene's germline CDR1 is MNHEY and CDR2 SMNVEV (reference sequence). CDR3 length: 13 amino acids. The ends lost 5 bases at V and 8 bases at J; junction bases unmatched: 8.

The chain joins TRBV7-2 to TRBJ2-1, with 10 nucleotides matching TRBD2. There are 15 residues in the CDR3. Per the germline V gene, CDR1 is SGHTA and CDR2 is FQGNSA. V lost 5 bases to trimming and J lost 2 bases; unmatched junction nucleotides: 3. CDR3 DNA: TGTGCCAGCAGCGTTAGCGGGGGGACCTACAATGAGCAGTTCTTC. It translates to CASSVSGGTYNEQFF.

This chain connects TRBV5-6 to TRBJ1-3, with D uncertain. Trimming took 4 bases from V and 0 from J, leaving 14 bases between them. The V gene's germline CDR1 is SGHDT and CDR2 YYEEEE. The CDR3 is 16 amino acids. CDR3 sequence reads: CASSPASWYSGNTIYF. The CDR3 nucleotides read TGTGCCAGCAGCCCCGCTAGTTGGTACTCTGGAAACACCATATATTTT.

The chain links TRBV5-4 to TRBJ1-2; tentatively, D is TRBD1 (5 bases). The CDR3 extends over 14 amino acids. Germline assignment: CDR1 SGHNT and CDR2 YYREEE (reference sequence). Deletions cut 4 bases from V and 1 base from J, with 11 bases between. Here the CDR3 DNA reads TGTGCCAGCAGCGCGGGACCGTATAACTATGGCTACACCTTC. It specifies CASSAGPYNYGYTF.

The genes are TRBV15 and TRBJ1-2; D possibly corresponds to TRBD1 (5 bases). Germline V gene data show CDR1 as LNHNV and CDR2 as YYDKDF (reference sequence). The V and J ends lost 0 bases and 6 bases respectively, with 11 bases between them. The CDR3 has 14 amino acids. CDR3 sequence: CATSRDRQSDGYTF. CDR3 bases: TGTGCCACCAGCAGAGATCGACAGTCTGATGGCTACACCTTC.

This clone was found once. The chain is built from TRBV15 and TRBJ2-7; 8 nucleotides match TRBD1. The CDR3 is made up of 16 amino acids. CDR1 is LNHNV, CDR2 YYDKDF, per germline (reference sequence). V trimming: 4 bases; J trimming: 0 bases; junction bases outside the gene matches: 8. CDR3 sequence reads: CATSTSPGQDSYEQYF. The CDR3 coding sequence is TGTGCCACCAGCACGTCTCCGGGACAGGACTCCTACGAGCAGTACTTC.